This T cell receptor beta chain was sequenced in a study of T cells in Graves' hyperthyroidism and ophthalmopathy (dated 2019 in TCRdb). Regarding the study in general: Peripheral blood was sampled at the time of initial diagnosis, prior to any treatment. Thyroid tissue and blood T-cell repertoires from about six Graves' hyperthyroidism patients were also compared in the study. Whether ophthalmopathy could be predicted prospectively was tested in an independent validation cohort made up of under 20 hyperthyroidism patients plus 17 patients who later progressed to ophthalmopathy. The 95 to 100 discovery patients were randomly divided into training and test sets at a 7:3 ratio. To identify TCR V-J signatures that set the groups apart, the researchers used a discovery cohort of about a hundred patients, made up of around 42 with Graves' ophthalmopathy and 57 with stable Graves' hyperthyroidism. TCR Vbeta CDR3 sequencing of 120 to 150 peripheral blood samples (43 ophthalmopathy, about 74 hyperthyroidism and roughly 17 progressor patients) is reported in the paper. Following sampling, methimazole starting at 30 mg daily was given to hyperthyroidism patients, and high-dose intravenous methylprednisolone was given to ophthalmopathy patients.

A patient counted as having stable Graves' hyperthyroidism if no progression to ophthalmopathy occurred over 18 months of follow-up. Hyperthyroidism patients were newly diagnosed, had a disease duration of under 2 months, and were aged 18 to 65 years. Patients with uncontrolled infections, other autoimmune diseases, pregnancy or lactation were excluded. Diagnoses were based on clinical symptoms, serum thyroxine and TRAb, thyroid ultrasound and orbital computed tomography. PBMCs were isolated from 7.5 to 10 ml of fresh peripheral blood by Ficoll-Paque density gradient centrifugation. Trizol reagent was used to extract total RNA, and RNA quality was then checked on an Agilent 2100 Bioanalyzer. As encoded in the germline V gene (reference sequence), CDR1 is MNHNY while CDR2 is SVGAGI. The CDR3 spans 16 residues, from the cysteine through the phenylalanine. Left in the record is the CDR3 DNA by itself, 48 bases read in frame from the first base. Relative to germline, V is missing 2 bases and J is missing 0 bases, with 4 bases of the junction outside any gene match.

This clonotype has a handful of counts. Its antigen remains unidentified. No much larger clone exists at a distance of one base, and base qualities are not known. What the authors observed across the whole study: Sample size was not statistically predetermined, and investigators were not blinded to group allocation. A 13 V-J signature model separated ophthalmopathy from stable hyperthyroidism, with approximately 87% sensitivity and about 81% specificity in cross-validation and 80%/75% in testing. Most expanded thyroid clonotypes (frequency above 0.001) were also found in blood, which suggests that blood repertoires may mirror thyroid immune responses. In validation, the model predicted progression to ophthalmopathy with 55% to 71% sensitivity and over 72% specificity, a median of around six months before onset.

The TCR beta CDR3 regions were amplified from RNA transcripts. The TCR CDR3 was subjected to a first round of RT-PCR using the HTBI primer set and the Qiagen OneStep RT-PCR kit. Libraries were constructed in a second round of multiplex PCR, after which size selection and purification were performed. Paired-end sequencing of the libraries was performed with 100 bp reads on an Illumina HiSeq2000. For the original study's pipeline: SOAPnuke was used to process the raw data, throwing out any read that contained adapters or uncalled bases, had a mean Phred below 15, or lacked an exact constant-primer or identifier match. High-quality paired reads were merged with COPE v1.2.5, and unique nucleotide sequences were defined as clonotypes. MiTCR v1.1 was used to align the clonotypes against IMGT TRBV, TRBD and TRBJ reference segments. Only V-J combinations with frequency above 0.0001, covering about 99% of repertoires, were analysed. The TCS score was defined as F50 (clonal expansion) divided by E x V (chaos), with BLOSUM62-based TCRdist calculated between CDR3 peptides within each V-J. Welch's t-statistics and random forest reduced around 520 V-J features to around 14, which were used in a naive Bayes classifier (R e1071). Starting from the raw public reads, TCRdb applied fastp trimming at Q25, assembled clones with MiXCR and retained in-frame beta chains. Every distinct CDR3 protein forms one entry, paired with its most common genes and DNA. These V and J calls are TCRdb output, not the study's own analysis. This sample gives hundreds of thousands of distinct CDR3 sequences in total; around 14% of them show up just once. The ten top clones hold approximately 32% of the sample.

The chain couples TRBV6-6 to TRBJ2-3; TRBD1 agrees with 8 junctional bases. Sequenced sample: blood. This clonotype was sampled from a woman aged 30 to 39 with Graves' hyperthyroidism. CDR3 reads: CASSYGQGASTDTQYF. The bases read TGTGCCAGCAGTTACGGACAGGGCGCTAGCACAGATACGCAGTATTTT.